Included here is one TCR beta chain sequence, with context. Its specificity is unknown. At the DNA level, this CDR3 is encoded by other sequences in the same sample as well. The data stem from a study of cytomegalovirus exposure and HLA in healthy donors. PCR was performed using 60 Vbeta and 13 Jbeta primers. Method: immunoSEQ multiplex PCR; TCRdb's copy keeps in-frame clones and lacks some. The data hold about 110,000 clones, with under 80% observed a single time. The germline gives CDR1 SGHRS, CDR2 YFSETQ. The CDR3 length is 14 residues. The V and J ends lost 0 bases and 2 bases respectively, with 8 bases between them. General study points: Presence/absence analyses took donor sequencing depth as roughly uniform.

What was sequenced was PBMCs. The chain links TRBV5-1 to TRBJ2-5, with D unclear. The sequence derives from a man aged 60 to 69 in good health and CMV-seronegative. CDR3 sequence: CASSLGQLQETQYF. The CDR3, as DNA: TGCGCCAGCAGCTTGGGCCAGTTACAAGAGACCCAGTACTTC.